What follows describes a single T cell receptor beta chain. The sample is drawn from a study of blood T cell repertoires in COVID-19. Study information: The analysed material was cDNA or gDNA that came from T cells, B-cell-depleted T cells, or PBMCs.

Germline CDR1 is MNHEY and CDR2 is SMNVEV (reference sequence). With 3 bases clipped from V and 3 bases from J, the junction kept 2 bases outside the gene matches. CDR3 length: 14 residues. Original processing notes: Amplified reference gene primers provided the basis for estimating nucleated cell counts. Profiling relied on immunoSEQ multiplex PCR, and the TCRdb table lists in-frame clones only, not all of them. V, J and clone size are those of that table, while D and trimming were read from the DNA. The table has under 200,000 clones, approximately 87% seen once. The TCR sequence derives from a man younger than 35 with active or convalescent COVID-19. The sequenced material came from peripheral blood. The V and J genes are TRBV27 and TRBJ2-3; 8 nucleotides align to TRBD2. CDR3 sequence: CASSFGGGTDTQYF. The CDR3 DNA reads TGTGCCAGCAGTTTCGGGGGGGGTACAGATACGCAGTATTTT.